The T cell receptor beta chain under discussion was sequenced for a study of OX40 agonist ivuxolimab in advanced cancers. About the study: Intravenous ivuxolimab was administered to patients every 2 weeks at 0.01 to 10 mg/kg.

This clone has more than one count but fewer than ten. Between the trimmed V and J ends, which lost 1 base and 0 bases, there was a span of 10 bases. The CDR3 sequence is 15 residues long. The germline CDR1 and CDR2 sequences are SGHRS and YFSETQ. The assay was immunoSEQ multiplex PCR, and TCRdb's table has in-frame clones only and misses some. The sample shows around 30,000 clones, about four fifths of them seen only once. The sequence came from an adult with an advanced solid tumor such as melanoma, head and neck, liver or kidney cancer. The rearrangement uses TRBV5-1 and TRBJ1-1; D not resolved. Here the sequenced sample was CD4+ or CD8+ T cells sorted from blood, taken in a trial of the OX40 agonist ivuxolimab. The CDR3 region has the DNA TGCGCCAGCAGCTTGTCGGGCAGTATGAACACTGAAGCTTTCTTT. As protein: CASSLSGSMNTEAFF.